This entry lists 26 T cell receptor beta chains sequenced from one sample in a study of T cells in tumors and immune-related adverse events (dated by TCRdb to about 2021). Library creation used the immunoSEQ multiplex PCR assay. TCRdb limited this immuneACCESS table to in-frame rearrangements with V and J called. A share of clones is missing; checked studies link under half to unresolved V genes, and the rest is unexplained. The sample table lists more than 7,000 clones, around 94% of them with a count of one. The ten largest clones capture approximately 2.2% of the sample. Sample treatment or condition, as interpreted from the label and publication: nivolumab (PD-1 blockade) given before sampling. The sequenced sample was lymph node tissue, obtained from a patient treated with anti-PD-1 therapy. These receptor sequences come from a female donor with metastatic renal cell carcinoma.

V and J are TRBV7-9 and TRBJ2-1; D gene ambiguous. The CDR3 contains 16 residues. V dropped 5 bases and J dropped 0 bases, with 14 bases sitting between them. Germline assignment: CDR1 SEHNR and CDR2 FQNEAQ (reference sequence). Written as DNA, the CDR3 is TGTGCCAGCAGCCCTCCCCGGGCCAGCTCCTACAATGAGCAGTTCTTC. It is translated as CASSPPRASSYNEQFF.

This chain joins TRBV5-1 and TRBJ2-5; 7 bases fit TRBD2. Trimming at V came to 8 bases and at J to 5 bases, leaving 12 bases not matched to a gene. The germline V gene has CDR1 SGHRS and CDR2 YFSETQ. The CDR3 runs to 14 residues. DNA of the CDR3: TGCGCCAGTACGGGACGCCGGGGGGAGGAGACCCAGTACTTC. Amino acid sequence: CASTGRRGEETQYF.

The gene calls are TRBV10-3 and TRBJ2-5, with 10 nucleotides matching TRBD2. Per germline, CDR1 ENHRY and CDR2 SYGVKD. CDR3 length equals 15 residues. The V and J ends lost 4 bases and 0 bases, in that order; junction bases with no gene match: 2. CDR3 protein: CAISALAGDQETQYF. The CDR3 bases are TGTGCCATCAGTGCCCTAGCGGGGGACCAAGAGACCCAGTACTTC.

This chain joins TRBV7-9 and TRBJ2-1, with 9 bases matching TRBD2. This CDR3 region has 17 residues. V shed 4 bases, J shed 7 bases, and the junction held 14 bases outside the gene matches. The germline V gene has CDR1 SEHNR and CDR2 FQNEAQ (reference sequence). The CDR3 here is CASSSIRGSGSRNEQFF. CDR3 nucleotide sequence: TGTGCCAGCAGCTCCATCCGGGGTAGCGGGAGTAGGAATGAGCAGTTCTTC.

The sample holds a few counts of this clone. The chain uses TRBV5-4 and TRBJ1-6, with 7 bases fitting TRBD1. After removal of 4 bases from V and 10 bases from J, the junction contained 8 bases not matched to a gene. Germline values: CDR1 SGHNT, CDR2 YYREEE (reference sequence). This CDR3 is built from 14 residues. DNA of the CDR3: TGTGCCAGCAGCGAGCGCAGGGGGGCCTCACCCCTCCACTTT. Translating it yields CASSERRGASPLHF.

This chain joins TRBV6-1 and TRBJ1-3; D remains unclear. CDR1 and CDR2 (germline): MNHNS, SASEGT. The CDR3 has 13 amino acids. With 7 bases removed from V and 4 bases from J, the gap between germline ends came to 11 bases. The CDR3 DNA follows: TGTGCCAGCAATATGGTCGGGGGAAACACCATATATTTT. It encodes CASNMVGGNTIYF.

The V call is TRBV5-6, the J call TRBJ2-1; tentative D call: TRBD2 (5 bases). The germline V gene has CDR1 SGHDT and CDR2 YYEEEE. With 4 bases removed from V and 3 bases from J, the gap between germline ends came to 26 bases. This CDR3 has 19 residues. The CDR3: CASSLAAPPPSRIYNEQFF. CDR3 nucleotides: TGTGCCAGCAGCCTAGCAGCGCCCCCCCCCTCAAGGATCTACAATGAGCAGTTCTTC. Complete variable domain (other parts from reference TRBV5-6 and TRBJ2-1): DAGVTQSPTHLIKTRGQQVTLRCSPKSGHDTVSWYQQALGQGPQFIFQYYEEEERQRGNFPDRFSGHQFPNYSSELNVNALLLGDSALYLCASSLAAPPPSRIYNEQFFGPGTRLTVL.

This rearrangement joins TRBV14 to TRBJ2-5; D gene uncertain. Trimming took off 2 bases at V and 6 bases at J, with 10 bases between the two ends. From germline, CDR1 is SGHDN and CDR2 FVKESK. The CDR3 is 13 amino acids. DNA for the CDR3: TGTGCCAGCAGCCAATCTGCATCTAAGACCCAGTACTTC. Translated, it gives CASSQSASKTQYF.

This clone was counted once. This chain connects TRBV4-1 to TRBJ2-1; no clear D gene. Trimming shortened V by 4 bases and J by 8 bases, and 12 bases separated the two germline ends. The CDR3 covers 13 residues. Germline V CDR1 and CDR2: MGHRA, YSYEKL. The chain's CDR3 is CASSRIGADEQFF. The DNA of the CDR3 is TGCGCCAGCAGCCGCATAGGAGCCGATGAGCAGTTCTTC.

The gene calls are TRBV28 and TRBJ1-4; no clear D. Germline V lookup: CDR1 MDHEN, CDR2 SYDVKM. With 6 bases removed from V and 0 bases from J, the gap between germline ends came to 8 bases. This CDR3 comprises 14 residues. The CDR3 is CASSRISTNEKLFF. The CDR3 DNA follows: TGTGCCAGCAGCCGGATTTCAACTAATGAAAAACTGTTTTTT.

The V and J genes are TRBV7-2 and TRBJ2-3; 13 nucleotides align to TRBD2. This CDR3 has 16 amino acids. V lost 4 bases and J lost 6; bases outside the gene matches: 7. Looked up from germline, CDR1 is SGHTA and CDR2 is FQGNSA. This CDR3 is CASSSGLAGFADTQYF. The CDR3 DNA reads as TGTGCCAGCAGCTCGGGACTAGCGGGGTTCGCGGATACGCAGTATTTT.

The rearrangement uses TRBV12-5 and TRBJ2-2; tentatively, D is TRBD1 (5 bases). The V gene lost 4 bases and the J gene lost 1 base, with 7 bases spanning the gap. Germline V gives CDR1 LGHNT, CDR2 FRNRAP. The CDR3 sequence is 14 residues long. Written as DNA, the CDR3 is TGTGCTAGTGGTTGGCAGGGGAACACCGGGGAGCTGTTTTTT. It translates to CASGWQGNTGELFF.

The J gene is TRBJ2-7, the V gene TRBV4-1; a possible D gene is TRBD1 (5 bases). The germline V gene encodes CDR1 MGHRA and CDR2 YSYEKL. The CDR3 loop spans 13 amino acids. Trimming took 1 base from V and 3 from J, leaving 7 bases between them. The CDR3 nucleotides read TGCGCCAGCAGCCAAGGGGGCTTCTACGAGCAGTACTTC. Its translation is CASSQGGFYEQYF.

This chain connects TRBV6-5 to TRBJ2-3, with 10 bases identical to TRBD2. The J segment lost 1 base and the V segment lost 8 bases, leaving 0 bases of the junction unmatched. The CDR3 is made up of 13 amino acids. Germline V lookup: CDR1 MNHEY, CDR2 SVGAGI. The CDR3 DNA follows: TGTGCCAGCCTAGCGGGGGGCACAGATACGCAGTATTTT. Protein sequence: CASLAGGTDTQYF.

The chain combines TRBV11-3 with TRBJ2-1, with no clear D. The CDR3 extends over 13 amino acids. The germline V and J ends were trimmed by 5 bases and 1 base, with 6 bases remaining between them. Germline V CDR1 and CDR2: SGHNT, YENEEA. The CDR3 DNA follows: TGTGCCAGCAGCGCTGGATCCTACAATGAGCAGTTCTTC. Its protein product is CASSAGSYNEQFF.

The J gene is TRBJ1-5, the V gene TRBV18; no firm D call. V lost 3 bases and J 8 bases, leaving 11 bases between the germline ends. The germline V gene encodes CDR1 KGHSH and CDR2 LQKENI. CDR3 length: 13 amino acids. The CDR3, as DNA: TGTGCCAGCTCACCCCAGGAATTTGAGCCCCAGCATTTT. Residues: CASSPQEFEPQHF. Full variable domain (outside the CDR3, taken from reference TRBV18 and TRBJ1-5): NAGVMQNPRHLVRRRGQEARLRCSPMKGHSHVYWYRQLPEEGLKFMVYLQKENIIDESGMPKERFSAEFPKEGPSILRIQQVVRGDSAAYFCASSPQEFEPQHFGDGTRLSIL.

The chain combines TRBV29-1 with TRBJ2-3, with D possibly being TRBD2 (6 bases). The CDR3 loop spans 16 amino acids. Trimming stripped 4 bases from V and 2 bases from J, with 19 bases between. Per germline, CDR1 SQVTM and CDR2 ANQGSEA. In nucleotides, the CDR3 is TGCAGCGTTGTCGGAGGGATTAAGGGGATCACAGATACGCAGTATTTT. It yields the protein CSVVGGIKGITDTQYF.

This clone was observed a single time. The chain has TRBV7-6 and TRBJ1-5; no definite D call. The CDR3 totals 13 residues. The V and J ends lost 1 base and 7 bases respectively, with 8 bases between them. Germline V gives CDR1 SGHVS, CDR2 FNYEAQ. The CDR3 is CASSLGLGQPQHF. CDR3 DNA: TGTGCCAGCAGCTTAGGGTTGGGACAGCCCCAGCATTTT.

The V and J genes are TRBV5-4 and TRBJ2-3, with 10 bases matching TRBD2. Per germline, CDR1 SGHNT and CDR2 YYREEE (reference sequence). The CDR3 totals 17 residues. With V trimmed by 4 bases and J by 4 bases, 12 bases remained unmatched. DNA for the CDR3: TGTGCCAGCAGCCAGGGGGTTAGCGGGAGGTTTGCAGATACGCAGTATTTT. Protein sequence: CASSQGVSGRFADTQYF.

CDR3 nucleotides: TGCGCCAACAGTCCTAGGGTCCATTACAATGAGCAGTTCTTC. This sequence encodes CANSPRVHYNEQFF. The rearrangement joins TRBV4-3 to TRBJ2-1, with D unclear. The V gene's germline CDR1 is LGHNA and CDR2 YSLEER. The CDR3 consists of 14 residues. Trimming left V 10 bases short and J 4 bases short, with 17 bases between.

The chain recombines TRBV5-4 with TRBJ2-1; D is ambiguous. This CDR3 contains 15 residues. Trimming took off 1 base at V and 2 bases at J, with 10 bases between the two ends. The germline V gene has CDR1 SGHNT and CDR2 YYREEE (reference sequence). CDR3 in DNA: TGTGCCAGCAGCTTGAGTCCGGCGACCTACAATGAGCAGTTCTTC. Translated, it gives CASSLSPATYNEQFF.

The rearrangement uses TRBV7-8 and TRBJ2-7, with D maybe TRBD1 (5 bases). The CDR3 runs to 15 residues. The germline V gene encodes CDR1 SGHVS and CDR2 FQNEAQ. The V end lost 2 bases, the J end lost 6 bases, and 17 bases lay between the germline ends. The CDR3 DNA sequence: TGTGCCAGCAGCTTATACCCGACGACAGCGTCCGAGCAGTACTTC. It is translated as CASSLYPTTASEQYF.

V usage is TRBV4-2 and J usage is TRBJ2-3, with 12 bases matching TRBD2. Unmatched junction bases numbered 2, after V lost 3 bases and J lost 1 base. This CDR3 contains 16 residues. The germline V gene has CDR1 LGHNA and CDR2 YNFKEQ. The CDR3 DNA reads TGTGCCAGCAGCCAGGGACTAGCGGGCGGCACAGATACGCAGTATTTT. The encoded protein is CASSQGLAGGTDTQYF.

This rearrangement joins TRBV19 to TRBJ2-7; TRBD2 aligns across 7 bases. Germline V gene data show CDR1 as LNHDA and CDR2 as SQIVND (reference sequence). The CDR3 contains 14 residues. The trim removed 3 bases at V and 2 bases at J, leaving 4 bases unmatched. The CDR3, as DNA: TGTGCCAGTAGTATTGGACTAGGACCCTACGAGCAGTACTTC. Translated: CASSIGLGPYEQYF.

The rearrangement links TRBV6-1 to TRBJ1-3, with D perhaps matching TRBD1 (5 bases). The CDR3 is 15 amino acids. The V end was cut by 5 bases, the J end by 1 base, with 12 bases between. Germline assignment: CDR1 MNHNS and CDR2 SASEGT. The DNA of the CDR3 is TGTGCCAGCAGTCGGGACTTTGAATCTGGAAACACCATATATTTT. It is translated as CASSRDFESGNTIYF.

The CDR3 region has the DNA TGCGCCAGCAGCTGGGGGACAGGGGGCAACTATGGCTACACCTTC. Protein: CASSWGTGGNYGYTF. V usage is TRBV5-1 and J usage is TRBJ1-2; 12 nucleotides line up with TRBD1. In germline, CDR1 is SGHRS, CDR2 YFSETQ. Losses at the gene ends were 3 bases for V and 2 bases for J; bases not matched to a gene: 2. The length of the CDR3 is 15 residues.